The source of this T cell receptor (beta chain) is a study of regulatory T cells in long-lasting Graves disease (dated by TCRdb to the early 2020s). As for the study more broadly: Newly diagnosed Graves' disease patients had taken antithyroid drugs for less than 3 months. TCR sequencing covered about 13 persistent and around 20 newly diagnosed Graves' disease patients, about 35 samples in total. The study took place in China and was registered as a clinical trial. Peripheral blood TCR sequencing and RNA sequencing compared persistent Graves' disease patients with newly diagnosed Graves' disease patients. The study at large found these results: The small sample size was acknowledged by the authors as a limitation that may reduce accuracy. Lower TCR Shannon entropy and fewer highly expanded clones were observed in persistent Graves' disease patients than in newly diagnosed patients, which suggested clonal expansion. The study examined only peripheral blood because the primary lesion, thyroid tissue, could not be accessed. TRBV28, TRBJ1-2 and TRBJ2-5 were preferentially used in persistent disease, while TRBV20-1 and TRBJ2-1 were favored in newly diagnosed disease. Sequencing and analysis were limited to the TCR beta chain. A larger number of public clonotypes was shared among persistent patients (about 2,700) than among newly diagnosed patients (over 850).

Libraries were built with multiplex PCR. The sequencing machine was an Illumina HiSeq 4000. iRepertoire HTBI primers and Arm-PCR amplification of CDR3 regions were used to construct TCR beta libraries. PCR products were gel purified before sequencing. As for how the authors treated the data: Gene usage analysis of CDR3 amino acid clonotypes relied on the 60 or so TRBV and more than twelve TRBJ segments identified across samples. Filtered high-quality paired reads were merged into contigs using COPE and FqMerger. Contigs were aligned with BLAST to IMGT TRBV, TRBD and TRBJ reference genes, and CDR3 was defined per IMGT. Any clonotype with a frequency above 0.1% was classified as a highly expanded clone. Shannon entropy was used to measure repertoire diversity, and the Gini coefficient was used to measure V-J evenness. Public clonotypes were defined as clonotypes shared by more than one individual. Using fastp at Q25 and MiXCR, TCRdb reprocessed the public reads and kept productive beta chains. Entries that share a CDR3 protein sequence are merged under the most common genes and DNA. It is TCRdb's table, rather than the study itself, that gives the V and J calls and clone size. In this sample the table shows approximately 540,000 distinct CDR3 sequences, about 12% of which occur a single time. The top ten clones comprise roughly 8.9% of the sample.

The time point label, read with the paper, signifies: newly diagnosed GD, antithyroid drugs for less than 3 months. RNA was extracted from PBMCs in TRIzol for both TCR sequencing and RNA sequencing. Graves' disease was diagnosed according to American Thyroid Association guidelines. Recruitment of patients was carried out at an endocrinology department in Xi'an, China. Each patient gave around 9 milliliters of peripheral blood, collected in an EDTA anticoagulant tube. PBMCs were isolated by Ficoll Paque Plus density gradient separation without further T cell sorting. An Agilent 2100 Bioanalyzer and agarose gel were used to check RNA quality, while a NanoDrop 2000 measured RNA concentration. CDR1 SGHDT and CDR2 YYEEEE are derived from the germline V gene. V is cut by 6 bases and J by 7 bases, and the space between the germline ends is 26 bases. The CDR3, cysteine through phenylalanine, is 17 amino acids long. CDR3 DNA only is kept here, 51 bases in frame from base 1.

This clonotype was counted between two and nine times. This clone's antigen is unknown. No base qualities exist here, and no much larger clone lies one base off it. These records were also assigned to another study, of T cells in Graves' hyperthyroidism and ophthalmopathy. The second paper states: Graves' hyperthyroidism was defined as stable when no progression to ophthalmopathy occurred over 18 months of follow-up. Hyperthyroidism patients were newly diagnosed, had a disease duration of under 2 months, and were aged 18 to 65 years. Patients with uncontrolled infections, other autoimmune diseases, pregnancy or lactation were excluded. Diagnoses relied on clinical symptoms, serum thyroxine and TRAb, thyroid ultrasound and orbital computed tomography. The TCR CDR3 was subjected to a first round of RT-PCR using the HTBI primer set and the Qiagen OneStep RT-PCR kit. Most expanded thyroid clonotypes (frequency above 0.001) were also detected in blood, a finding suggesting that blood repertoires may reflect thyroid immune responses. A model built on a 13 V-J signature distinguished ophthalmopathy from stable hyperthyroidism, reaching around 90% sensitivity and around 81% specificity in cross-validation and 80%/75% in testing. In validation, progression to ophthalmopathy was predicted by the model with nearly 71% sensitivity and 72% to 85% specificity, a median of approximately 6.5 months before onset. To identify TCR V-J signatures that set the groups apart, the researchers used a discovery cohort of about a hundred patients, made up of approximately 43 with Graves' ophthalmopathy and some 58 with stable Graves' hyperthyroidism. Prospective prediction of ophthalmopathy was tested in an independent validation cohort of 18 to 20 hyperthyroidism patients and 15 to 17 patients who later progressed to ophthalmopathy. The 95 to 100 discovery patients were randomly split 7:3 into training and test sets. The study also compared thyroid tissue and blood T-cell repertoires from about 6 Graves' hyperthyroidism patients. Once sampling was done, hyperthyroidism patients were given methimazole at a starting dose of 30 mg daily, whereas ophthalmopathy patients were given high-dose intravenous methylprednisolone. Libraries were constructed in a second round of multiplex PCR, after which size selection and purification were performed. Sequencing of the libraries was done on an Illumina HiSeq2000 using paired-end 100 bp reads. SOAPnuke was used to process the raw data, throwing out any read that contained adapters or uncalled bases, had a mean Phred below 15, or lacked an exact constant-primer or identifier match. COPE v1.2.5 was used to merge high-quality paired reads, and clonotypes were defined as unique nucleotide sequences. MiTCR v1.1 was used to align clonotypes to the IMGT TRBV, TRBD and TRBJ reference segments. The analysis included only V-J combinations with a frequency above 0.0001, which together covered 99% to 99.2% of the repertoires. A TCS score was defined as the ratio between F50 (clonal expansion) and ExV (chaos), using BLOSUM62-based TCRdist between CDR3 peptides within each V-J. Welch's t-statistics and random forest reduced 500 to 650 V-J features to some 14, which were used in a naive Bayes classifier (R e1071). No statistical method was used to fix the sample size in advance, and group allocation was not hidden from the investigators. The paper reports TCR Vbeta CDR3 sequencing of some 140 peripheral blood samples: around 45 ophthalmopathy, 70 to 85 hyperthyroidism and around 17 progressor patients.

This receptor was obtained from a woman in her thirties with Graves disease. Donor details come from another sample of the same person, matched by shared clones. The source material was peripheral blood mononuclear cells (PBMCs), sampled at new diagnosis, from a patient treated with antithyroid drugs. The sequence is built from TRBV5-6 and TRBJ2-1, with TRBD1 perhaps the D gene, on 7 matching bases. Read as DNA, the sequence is TGTGCCAGCACCTCGGACGTGAGGGGGCTCGGGAGAAATGAGCAGTTCTTC. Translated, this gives CASTSDVRGLGRNEQFF.